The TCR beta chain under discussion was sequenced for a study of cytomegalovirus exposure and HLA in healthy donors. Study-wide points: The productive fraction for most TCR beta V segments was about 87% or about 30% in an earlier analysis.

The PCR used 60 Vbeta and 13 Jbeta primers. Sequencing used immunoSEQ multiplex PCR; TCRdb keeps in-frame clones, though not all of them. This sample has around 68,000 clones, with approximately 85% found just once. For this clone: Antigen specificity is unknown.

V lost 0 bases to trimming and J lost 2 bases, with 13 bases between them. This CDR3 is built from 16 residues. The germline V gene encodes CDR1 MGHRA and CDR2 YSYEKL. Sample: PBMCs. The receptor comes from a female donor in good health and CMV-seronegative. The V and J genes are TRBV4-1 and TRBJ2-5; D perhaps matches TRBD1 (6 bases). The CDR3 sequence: CASSQDPGQSQETQYF. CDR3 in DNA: TGCGCCAGCAGCCAAGATCCCGGACAGAGTCAAGAGACCCAGTACTTC.